Each of the 22 T cell receptor beta chains below was sequenced from the same sample in a study of T-cell memory formation after mild COVID-19. TCRdb reanalysed the 5' RACE reads using MiXCR and keeps one entry per CDR3 protein. This sample has about 350,000 distinct CDR3 sequences; 25% to 30% occur once, and the top ten carry roughly 14%. Sample: PBMCs or a T cell subset sorted from them (not recorded which). Receptors were obtained from an adult woman who had mild COVID-19 (a few samples of this study predate the infection). Cell type and time point are not known.

V and J are TRBV7-9 and TRBJ1-1; D gene ambiguous. From germline, CDR1 is SEHNR and CDR2 FQNEAQ (reference sequence). The CDR3 loop spans 13 amino acids. Trimming took off 5 bases at V and 1 base at J, with 8 bases between the two ends. The CDR3 loop reads CASSGLPNTEAFF. The CDR3 DNA sequence: TGTGCCAGCAGCGGACTGCCGAACACTGAAGCTTTCTTT.

The chain recombines TRBV2 with TRBJ2-7; TRBD1 aligns across 8 bases. CDR3 size: 12 residues. V trimming: 6 bases; J trimming: 6 bases; junction bases outside the gene matches: 4. Germline-derived CDR1 and CDR2 are SNHLY and FYNNEI. The CDR3 loop is CASRDREIEQYF. CDR3 coding DNA: TGTGCCAGCAGGGACAGGGAAATCGAGCAGTACTTC.

The chain has TRBV12-3 or TRBV12-4 and TRBJ1-1; TRBD1 aligns across 7 bases. The CDR3 covers 18 residues. Trimming took 6 bases from V and 0 from J; bases not matched to a gene: 16. As DNA, the CDR3 is TGTGCCAGCAGCCCTTTCCCCGGGGACAGACCCATGAACACTGAAGCTTTCTTT. Translation: CASSPFPGDRPMNTEAFF.

This clonotype was counted between two and nine times. V gene TRBV11-2 combines with J gene TRBJ1-3, with 8 bases lining up with TRBD1. This CDR3 is built from 14 residues. The ends lost 5 bases at V and 6 bases at J; junction bases unmatched: 6. Germline lookup yields CDR1 SGHAT and CDR2 FQNNGV. The CDR3 spells CASSRDRGENTIYF. CDR3 sequence (DNA): TGTGCCAGCAGCCGAGACAGGGGAGAAAACACCATATATTTT.

This clonotype has just a few counts. The chain carries TRBV6-2 or TRBV6-3 and TRBJ1-5, with 8 bases lining up with TRBD1. The CDR3 sequence is 14 residues long. Germline CDR1 MNHEY, CDR2 SVGEGT. V gave up 7 bases and J gave up 6 bases; unmatched junction bases: 8. CDR3 protein: CASTGQAKSQPQHF. The DNA for the CDR3 is TGTGCCAGCACGGGACAGGCGAAAAGTCAGCCCCAGCATTTT.

The V call is TRBV3-1, the J call TRBJ1-1, with D hard to call. This CDR3 is built from 15 residues. Trimming stripped 1 base from V and 1 base from J, with 10 bases between. Germline CDR1 LGHDT, CDR2 YNNKEL (reference sequence). The CDR3 nucleotides are TGTGCCAGCAGCCAAGGAGAGGCGGGGAACACTGAAGCTTTCTTT. Translating gives CASSQGEAGNTEAFF.

This clonotype was counted at least ten times. The rearrangement joins TRBV9 to TRBJ2-2; D uncertain. The V gene lost 2 bases and the J gene lost 5 bases, with 4 bases spanning the gap. The CDR3 is 12 residues long. The germline V gene has CDR1 SGDLS and CDR2 YYNGEE. This chain's CDR3 is CASSVGTGELFF. The CDR3 nucleotides read TGTGCCAGCAGCGTTGGAACCGGGGAGCTGTTTTTT.

The J gene is TRBJ2-2, the V gene TRBV27; 8 nucleotides agree with TRBD1. The ends lost 5 bases at V and 5 bases at J; junction bases unmatched: 16. The CDR3 runs to 18 residues. Germline V gene data show CDR1 as MNHEY and CDR2 as SMNVEV (reference sequence). CDR3 nucleotide sequence: TGTGCCAGCAGTACCAGTGACAGGGGAGAATTTAGGACCGGGGAGCTGTTTTTT. Its protein is CASSTSDRGEFRTGELFF.

This sequence joins TRBV6-1 and TRBJ2-3, with 9 nucleotides matching TRBD2. The ends lost 9 bases at V and 2 bases at J; junction bases unmatched: 15. The length of the CDR3 is 17 residues. Looked up from germline, CDR1 is MNHNS and CDR2 is SASEGT. The CDR3 loop reads CARHQWGGGALTDTQYF. Here the CDR3 DNA reads TGTGCCAGACATCAGTGGGGCGGGGGGGCCCTCACAGATACGCAGTATTTT.

This clonotype has at least ten counts. At one boundary the junction diverges from the germline segment, which might be a read error. The chain uses TRBV5-6 and TRBJ2-2; perhaps TRBD2 as D (5 bases). This CDR3 has 13 amino acids. CDR1 and CDR2 (germline): SGHDT, YYEEEE. CDR3 coding DNA: TGCGCCAGCAGCTTGACCGGGGCCGGGGAGCTGTTTTTT. It codes for CASSLTGAGELFF.

This clonotype showed up just a few times. The chain uses TRBV30 and TRBJ2-5; D is possibly TRBD1 (6 bases). The germline V gene has CDR1 GTSNPN and CDR2 SVGIG (reference sequence). Trimming removed 4 bases from V and 5 bases from J, with 20 bases in between. This CDR3 has 15 amino acids. CDR3 sequence (DNA): TGTGCCTGGAACTCTCTCAGGGGCCCCCAGGAGACCCAGTACTTC. Translated, it gives CAWNSLRGPQETQYF.

The chain couples TRBV25-1 to TRBJ1-2; D possibly corresponds to TRBD1 (5 bases). The CDR3 extends over 11 amino acids. V lost 10 bases and J lost 7, with 13 bases in between. Germline V CDR1 and CDR2: MGHDK, SYGVNS. The CDR3 DNA is TGTGCCACATCGGAGGGGCGTGGCTACACCTTC. This sequence encodes CATSEGRGYTF.

This clonotype was seen more than once but under ten times. The J gene is TRBJ1-5, the V gene TRBV20-1; 10 nucleotides align to TRBD1. Germline CDR1 DFQATT, CDR2 SNEGSKA (reference sequence). The V gene end was trimmed by 5 bases and the J gene end by 7 bases; junction bases not matched to a gene: 14. The CDR3 runs to 16 residues. The CDR3 bases are TGCAGTGCTTTAATCCCCTTTGGGACAGGGGAACAGCCCCAGCATTTT. Its protein product is CSALIPFGTGEQPQHF.

This clonotype turned up a few times. The chain carries TRBV7-6 and TRBJ2-1; 10 bases agree with TRBD2. The length of the CDR3 is 15 residues. Germline V gives CDR1 SGHVS, CDR2 FNYEAQ. The V gene end was trimmed by 0 bases and the J gene end by 8 bases; junction bases not matched to a gene: 4. CDR3 sequence reads: CASSLASGGAYEQFF. CDR3 coding DNA: TGTGCCAGCAGCTTAGCCAGCGGGGGGGCTTATGAGCAGTTCTTC.

The genes are TRBV19 and TRBJ2-7; TRBD2 is a possible D gene (5 bases). The V gene lost 2 bases and the J gene lost 2 bases, with 13 bases spanning the gap. This CDR3 region has 15 residues. Per the germline V gene, CDR1 is LNHDA and CDR2 is SQIVND (reference sequence). CDR3 nucleotides: TGTGCCAGTAGTATAATGTGGGGAGATACCTACGAGCAGTACTTC. Its protein is CASSIMWGDTYEQYF.

V is TRBV6-1 and J is TRBJ2-3, with no clear D. V lost 2 bases, J lost 1 base, and 13 bases lay in between. Germline-derived CDR1 and CDR2 are MNHNS and SASEGT. The CDR3 contains 16 residues. DNA for the CDR3: TGTGCCAGCAGTGAAAAGGTTGGCTCGGGCACAGATACGCAGTATTTT. Translation gives CASSEKVGSGTDTQYF.

The chain is built from TRBV6-5 and TRBJ2-5, with 10 bases lining up with TRBD1. The V gene end was trimmed by 6 bases and the J gene end by 5 bases; junction bases not matched to a gene: 12. CDR3 length: 16 amino acids. The V gene's germline CDR1 is MNHEY and CDR2 SVGAGI. The CDR3: CASSRASTGGYETQYF. The DNA for the CDR3 is TGTGCCAGCAGCCGAGCCTCGACAGGGGGCTACGAGACCCAGTACTTC.

A remark on this clonotype: A read error may be the cause here, since a much bigger clone is one base away. The genes are TRBV7-9 and TRBJ2-3; D might be TRBD2 (6 bases). CDR3 length: 14 amino acids. Per the germline V gene, CDR1 is SEHNR and CDR2 is FQNEAQ (reference sequence). Trimming took 4 bases from V and 0 from J, leaving 8 bases between them. CDR3 nucleotide sequence: TGTGCCAGCAGCTGGGACTCTAGCACAGATACGCAGTATTTT. Translated, it gives CASSWDSSTDTQYF. The full variable domain, its missing parts supplied by reference TRBV7-9 and TRBJ2-3, is DTGVSQNPRHKITKRGQNVTFRCDPISEHNRLYWYRQTLGQGPEFLTYFQNEAQLEKSRLLSDRFSAERPKGSFSTLEIQRTEQGDSAMYLCASSWDSSTDTQYFGPGTRLTVL.

The CDR3 here is CASSQDDSGAFF. In DNA form, the CDR3 reads TGTGCCAGCAGCCAAGATGACTCGGGGGCTTTCTTT. The chain has TRBV3-1 and TRBJ1-1; D unresolved. The length of the CDR3 is 12 residues. In germline, CDR1 is LGHDT, CDR2 YNNKEL (reference sequence). V lost 0 bases and J lost 11, with 10 bases in between.

This clonotype was detected a few times. This rearrangement joins TRBV6-5 to TRBJ1-2, with 7 nucleotides matching TRBD1. This CDR3 contains 18 residues. After removal of 8 bases from V and 3 bases from J, the junction contained 21 bases not matched to a gene. In germline, CDR1 is MNHEY, CDR2 SVGAGI. The CDR3 spells CASATALGIRGRDYGYTF. The CDR3 nucleotides are TGTGCCAGCGCTACAGCACTCGGGATTAGGGGGCGCGACTATGGCTACACCTTC.

Only a few counts were recorded for this clonotype. This chain's CDR3 is CASSLPGTAGTGELFF. CDR3 DNA sequence: TGTGCCAGCAGCCTACCAGGGACGGCGGGCACCGGGGAGCTGTTTTTT. This chain links TRBV4-2 with TRBJ2-2; D tentatively reads TRBD1 or TRBD2 (5 bases each). V gave up 4 bases and J gave up 4 bases, with 16 bases separating them. There are 16 residues in the CDR3. In germline, CDR1 is LGHNA, CDR2 YNFKEQ.

This rearrangement joins TRBV15 to TRBJ2-7; 9 bases match TRBD1. Germline assignment: CDR1 LNHNV and CDR2 YYDKDF (reference sequence). The J segment lost 2 bases and the V segment lost 8 bases, leaving 4 bases of the junction unmatched. This CDR3 has 13 residues. The CDR3 sequence: CATRDREPYEQYF. The CDR3 bases are TGTGCCACCCGGGACAGGGAGCCCTACGAGCAGTACTTC.